The source of this T cell receptor beta chain is a study of T cells in Graves' hyperthyroidism and ophthalmopathy. This clonotype was observed many times. The source material, RNA transcripts, was used to amplify TCR beta CDR3 regions. HTBI primers were the set used in a first-round RT-PCR of the TCR CDR3. TCRdb reprocessed the multiplex PCR reads via MiXCR and lists one record per CDR3 protein. The data show 300,000 to 450,000 distinct CDR3 sequences, approximately 25% seen once. Germline CDR1 is DFQATT and CDR2 is SNEGSKA (reference sequence). The CDR3 covers 14 residues. Trimming shortened V by 6 bases and J by 0 bases, and 12 bases separated the two germline ends.

Sample: blood. This chain links TRBV20-1 with TRBJ2-1; perhaps TRBD2 as D (6 bases). The sequence was collected from a man aged 50 to 60 with Graves' hyperthyroidism. The CDR3 sequence: CSAGGAPSYNEQFF. In nucleotides, the CDR3 is TGCAGTGCAGGAGGGGCTCCCTCCTACAATGAGCAGTTCTTC.